The source of this T cell receptor beta chain is a study of blood T cells in healthy people across ages. Points from the study as a whole: Compared with aged donors, long-lived donors showed fewer expanded clones, suggesting selection.

As regards this clonotype: Its antigen is currently unknown.

The use of a sample-barcoded 5' primer and a J-beta primer mix characterized a second PCR of about 7 to 12 cycles. TCRdb reprocessed the 5' RACE reads with MiXCR, giving one entry per CDR3 protein. This table has about 640,000 distinct CDR3 sequences, roughly 50% appearing once. The CDR3 consists of 19 residues. Trimming took 0 bases from V and 6 from J, leaving 21 bases between them. From germline, CDR1 is PRHDT and CDR2 FYEKMQ (reference sequence). The sample, about 10 milliliters of peripheral blood, was drawn from each donor. The sample consisted of blood. The sequence was collected from a man between 60 and 75 years old in good health. The chain recombines TRBV13 with TRBJ1-6, with D perhaps TRBD1 (5 bases). CDR3 bases: TGTGCCAGCAGCTTAGGCCCCCAGGGAATACGGAAAGTTAATTCACCCCTCCACTTT. Its protein product is CASSLGPQGIRKVNSPLHF.